This is a list of T cell receptor beta chains from one sample in a study of blood T cell repertoires in COVID-19. Profiling relied on immunoSEQ multiplex PCR, and the TCRdb table lists in-frame clones only, not all of them. The sample yields around 230,000 clones, about 87% seen once. Sequenced: PBMCs or T cells enriched from blood (not recorded which). The receptors originated from a woman between 40 and 50 years old with acute COVID-19. CDR3s include the opening cysteine and the closing phenylalanine or tryptophan. D genes are given only for firm matches. Some rows have no size entry. The others give once, few or many, or a class for an expanded clone.

>TRBD2|once|TRBJ2-4|TRBV2
CASSPGLAGGKNIQYF
TGTGCCAGCAGTCCCGGACTAGCGGGAGGGAAGAACATTCAGTACTTC
>TRBD1|.|TRBJ2-5|TRBV2
CASSEAPLGQGRSQETQYF
TGTGCCAGCAGTGAAGCGCCCTTAGGACAGGGAAGGTCCCAAGAGACCCAGTACTTC
>TRBD1|.|TRBJ1-5|TRBV12-3/TRBV12-4
CASSRDSSGAQHF
TGTGCCAGCAGTCGGGACAGTTCGGGAGCCCAGCATTTT
>TRBD1|.|TRBJ1-1|TRBV12-3/TRBV12-4
CASIEGAGTEAFF
TGTGCCAGCATAGAGGGGGCGGGCACTGAAGCTTTCTTT
>.|.|TRBJ1-1|TRBV15
CATSRGGRNTEAFF
TGTGCCACCAGCAGAGGGGGCAGGAACACTGAAGCTTTCTTT
>TRBD2|once|TRBJ2-5|TRBV5-5
CASSPLGGGAAETQYF
TGTGCCAGCAGCCCCCTGGGCGGGGGGGCCGCAGAGACCCAGTACTTC
>.|.|TRBJ2-1|TRBV7-6
CASSPFQRSSSYNEQFF
TGTGCCAGCAGCCCCTTCCAGCGGAGTAGCTCCTACAATGAGCAGTTCTTC
>.|.|TRBJ1-6|TRBV7-9
CASSSISGGPGGSPLHF
TGTGCCAGCAGCTCTATATCAGGAGGGCCCGGAGGGTCACCCCTCCACTTT
>TRBD1|.|TRBJ1-3|TRBV7-9
CASSWKGQGSGNTIYF
TGTGCCAGCAGCTGGAAGGGACAGGGCTCTGGAAACACCATATATTTT
>.|.|TRBJ1-5|TRBV21-1
CASSRRTGDGQPQHF
TGTGCCAGCAGCAGGAGGACAGGGGATGGTCAGCCCCAGCATTTT
>TRBD1|.|TRBJ1-5|TRBV7-9
CASSSGQGPNQPQHF
TGTGCCAGCAGCTCCGGACAGGGCCCCAATCAGCCCCAGCATTTT
>.|.|TRBJ1-2|TRBV4-2
CASSQDLIGGDYGYTF
TGTGCCAGCAGCCAAGATCTTATAGGGGGGGACTATGGCTACACCTTC
>TRBD1|many|TRBJ1-1|TRBV6-5
CASRNRQGIAEAFF
TGTGCCAGCAGAAACCGACAGGGTATTGCTGAAGCTTTCTTT
>TRBD1|.|TRBJ2-7|TRBV30
CAWSTRQGINYEQYF
TGTGCCTGGAGTACCCGACAGGGGATAAACTACGAGCAGTACTTC
>TRBD1|.|TRBJ1-3|TRBV10-3
CAISDSRQGRNTIYF
TGTGCCATCAGTGACTCGCGACAGGGGAGAAACACCATATATTTT
>TRBD1|.|TRBJ1-2|TRBV5-4
CASSLSGTGGGGYTF
TGTGCCAGCAGCTTGTCGGGGACAGGGGGCGGTGGCTACACCTTC
>TRBD1|few|TRBJ1-1|TRBV3-1/TRBV3-2
CASSRSRGLGNTEAFF
TGTGCCAGCAGCCGAAGCAGGGGGCTAGGGAACACTGAAGCTTTCTTT
>.|once|TRBJ1-3|TRBV18
CASSPTRGGRTGNTIYF
TGTGCCAGCTCACCAACCCGGGGAGGGAGGACTGGAAACACCATATATTTT